What follows are 10 T cell receptor beta chains derived from one specimen sequenced in a study of blood T cells in healthy people across ages. Alongside a J-beta primer mix, a sample-barcoded 5' primer served in a second PCR lasting roughly 6 to 11 cycles. TCRdb itself ran the 5' RACE reads through MiXCR, one entry per CDR3 protein. The sample includes 1.5 million to 2 million distinct CDR3 sequences, roughly a third of them seen just once. Sequenced input: blood. These receptor sequences come from a woman younger than 45 in good health.

The genes are TRBV11-2 and TRBJ2-5; D is ambiguous. The J call could be wrong; TRBJ2-7 is a better fit for the DNA end. Looked up from germline, CDR1 is SGHAT and CDR2 is FQNNGV. This CDR3 has 14 residues. The CDR3 sequence is CASSLYSGYYEQYF. CDR3 DNA sequence: TGTGCCAGCAGCTTATACAGTGGGTATTACGAGCAGTACTTC.

The rearrangement uses TRBV30 and TRBJ1-4; weak D call: TRBD1 (5 bases). The CDR3 is 13 amino acids. Trimming cost V 8 bases and J 6 bases, with 16 bases left between them. Germline V gives CDR1 GTSNPN, CDR2 SVGIG (reference sequence). The CDR3 coding sequence is TGTGCCCGAAGGGGCAGGGCGGATGAAAAACTGTTTTTT. This translates into CARRGRADEKLFF.

This clonotype was picked up a small number of times. Mismatch with germline at one junction end may stem from a read error. This chain connects TRBV5-1 to TRBJ2-1; the D gene is possibly TRBD2 (6 bases). CDR3 length equals 15 residues. Germline V gene lookup returns CDR1 SGHRS and CDR2 YFSETQ. CDR3 coding DNA: TGCGCCAGCAGCTTCGGAGGGCTACCCAGGGTTGAGCGGTTCTTC. Protein sequence: CASSFGGLPRVERFF. The full variable domain, with the rest looked up from reference TRBV5-1 and TRBJ2-1, is KAGVTQTPRYLIKTRGQQVTLSCSPISGHRSVSWYQQTPGQGLQFLFEYFSETQRNKGNFPGRFSGRQFSNSRSEMNVSTLELGDSALYLCASSFGGLPRVERFFGPGTRLTVL.

The gene calls are TRBV20-1 and TRBJ2-7; 7 bases fit TRBD1. This CDR3 has 16 amino acids. Looked up from germline, CDR1 is DFQATT and CDR2 is SNEGSKA (reference sequence). The J segment lost 7 bases and the V segment lost 1 base, leaving 16 bases of the junction unmatched. This CDR3 is CSARGSQATGMNEQYF. CDR3 DNA sequence: TGCAGTGCTAGAGGGTCCCAGGCGACAGGGATGAATGAGCAGTACTTC.

The chain combines TRBV5-1 with TRBJ2-1, with no clear D. Germline V CDR1 and CDR2: SGHRS, YFSETQ. Trimming removed 2 bases from V and 0 bases from J, with 15 bases in between. The CDR3 consists of 17 residues. The CDR3 nucleotides are TGCGCCAGCAGCTTTCAGACTGCGATCAACTCCTACAATGAGCAGTTCTTC. This encodes CASSFQTAINSYNEQFF.

V gene TRBV6-1 combines with J gene TRBJ1-6; no reliable D call. The CDR3 consists of 14 residues. Germline V gene data show CDR1 as MNHNS and CDR2 as SASEGT. V was shortened by 3 bases and J by 9 bases, with 12 bases between the two germline ends. The DNA of the CDR3 is TGTGCCAGCAGTGAGAGCGGTTTATCTTCACCCCTCCACTTT. Translating it yields CASSESGLSSPLHF.

The rearrangement links TRBV15 to TRBJ2-3; 8 nucleotides align to TRBD1. Unmatched junction bases numbered 7, after V lost 0 bases and J lost 8 bases. Germline V gene data show CDR1 as LNHNV and CDR2 as YYDKDF (reference sequence). This CDR3 is 15 amino acids long. For the CDR3, the DNA is TGTGCCACCAGCAGAGATCGACAGGGGAAGGCTACGCAGTATTTT. Translated, it gives CATSRDRQGKATQYF. The full variable domain, completed using reference TRBV15 and TRBJ2-3, is DAMVIQNPRYQVTQFGKPVTLSCSQTLNHNVMYWYQQKSSQAPKLLFHYYDKDFNNEADTPDNFQSRRPNTSFCFLDIRSPGLGDTAMYLCATSRDRQGKATQYFGPGTRLTVL.

The chain uses TRBV2 and TRBJ2-7; TRBD2 matches at 9 bases. The CDR3 consists of 19 residues. With V trimmed by 7 bases and J by 0 bases, 19 bases remained unmatched. In germline, CDR1 is SNHLY, CDR2 FYNNEI. The CDR3 nucleotides read TGTGCCAGCACCAACCGCGCTAGCGGGGCAGTGGGGAGCTCCTACGAGCAGTACTTC. Translated: CASTNRASGAVGSSYEQYF.

This clonotype was seen only a few times. The rearrangement links TRBV5-1 to TRBJ2-1, with D perhaps matching TRBD1 or TRBD2 (5 bases each). The CDR3 spans 15 residues. The germline V and J ends were trimmed by 3 bases and 0 bases, with 10 bases remaining between them. The germline V gene encodes CDR1 SGHRS and CDR2 YFSETQ. The CDR3 here is CASSYEGSSYNEQFF. CDR3 DNA sequence: TGCGCCAGCAGCTACGAGGGGAGCTCCTACAATGAGCAGTTCTTC.

This sequence joins TRBV9 and TRBJ2-1, with 8 bases matching TRBD2. CDR1 and CDR2 from the germline V gene are SGDLS and YYNGEE. The CDR3 sequence is 15 residues long. V was clipped by 0 bases and J by 7 bases; unmatched bases: 6. As DNA, the CDR3 is TGTGCCAGCAGCGTAGTCGGGGGGGCCTGGAATGAGCAGTTCTTC. It yields the protein CASSVVGGAWNEQFF.